The clone carrying this T cell receptor beta chain was seen more than once but under ten times. Germline CDR1 SEHNR, CDR2 FQNEAQ (reference sequence). The CDR3 contains 15 residues. The V and J ends lost 5 bases and 7 bases respectively, with 20 bases between them. These data are taken from a study of blood T cell repertoires in COVID-19. In the original workflow: How many nucleated cells were present was estimated from reference gene primer amplification. Only in-frame clones appear in the TCRdb table, and some are missing; sequencing was by immunoSEQ multiplex PCR. V, J and clone size are taken as reported in that table, and D and trimming were inferred from the DNA itself. This table holds roughly 150,000 clones, approximately 87% found once.

This rearrangement joins TRBV7-9 to TRBJ1-2; D unresolved. The clonotype originates from a woman in her 70s with COVID-19, enrolled during active disease. Sequenced sample: peripheral blood. The CDR3: CASSPSAPQVGGYTF. The CDR3 coding sequence is TGTGCCAGCAGCCCCTCGGCACCCCAGGTCGGTGGCTACACCTTC.